The present T cell receptor (beta chain) was sequenced within a study of T-cell reconstitution after alpha-beta-depleted transplantation in children. Overall study results and limits: It was reported that alpha-beta T cells came from several hundred expanded graft clones (about two months after transplant).

This clonotype was seen more than once but under ten times. The target antigen is unknown. With 6 bases removed from V and 4 bases from J, the gap between germline ends came to 24 bases. The CDR3 sequence is 17 residues long. Germline CDR1 and CDR2: MDHEN and SYDVKM. Construction of the TCRbeta library involved unique molecular identifiers. TCRdb independently ran MiXCR on the PCR reads; one entry per CDR3 protein. The sample has 250,000 to 400,000 distinct CDR3 sequences; 23% are singletons. This chain connects TRBV28 to TRBJ1-2; tentatively, D is TRBD1 (5 bases). The material sequenced was PBMCs, mostly from graft donor cells, taken 180 days after TCRalphabeta/CD19-depleted stem cell transplant. The receptor was derived from a male patient between 5 and 17 years old who had a stem cell transplant for acute lymphoblastic leukemia, so the T cells may come from the graft donor. The CDR3 sequence is CASSSWDGLARAYGYTF. The CDR3 DNA sequence: TGTGCCAGCAGCTCCTGGGACGGGCTGGCCAGGGCCTATGGCTACACCTTC.